This T cell receptor (beta chain) comes out of a study of breast tumors, draining lymph nodes, adjacent tissues. Each CDR3 protein is one row after TCRdb ran MiXCR on the multiplex PCR reads. There are around 43,000 distinct CDR3 sequences in the sample; under 25% occur only once, and under 9.5% lies in the top ten. This CDR3 is 16 amino acids long. In germline, CDR1 is GTSNPN, CDR2 SVGIG (reference sequence). Deletions cut 3 bases from V and 0 bases from J, with 15 bases between. Study-wide results and caveats: Findings are consistent with lymph node origin and intratumoral expansion of most tumor T cells. Tumor repertoires ranked between lymph nodes and nontumor tissue in diversity, with V and J gene preferences.

Turning to this clonotype: Its antigen remains unidentified.

The chain carries TRBV30 and TRBJ2-1, with D possibly being TRBD1 (6 bases). Sequenced material: breast tumor tissue. This clonotype originated in a female donor with breast cancer. Some clones in this sample may be carry-over from other donors' samples. The CDR3 DNA reads as TGTGCCTGGAGCACTCCCGGACAGTACTCCTACAATGAGCAGTTCTTC. It is translated as CAWSTPGQYSYNEQFF.